Sequencing of this TCR beta chain was carried out in a study of post-analysis software for immune sequencing data. In the study overall: The courses of disease that were included comprised relapsing-remitting, secondary progressive and progressive-relapsing multiple sclerosis. Study-level points and caveats: F measure clustering grouped samples strongly by preparation batch. The study found TRBV5-6, TRBV5-1 and TRBV20-1 among 5 or 6 TRBV segments more frequent in patients than controls. The study found significantly lower normalized Chao1 diversity in multiple sclerosis patients than in controls.

The CDR3 extends over 14 amino acids. Germline V lookup: CDR1 SEHNR, CDR2 FQNEAQ (reference sequence). V was trimmed by 7 bases and J by 0 bases, leaving 7 bases between them. Unique molecular identifiers were carried by the TCR beta cDNA libraries. TCRdb reanalysed the PCR reads using MiXCR and keeps one entry per CDR3 protein. The sample records about 430,000 distinct CDR3 sequences, about 39% being singletons. Concerning this clonotype: The antigen is undetermined.

The chain links TRBV7-9 to TRBJ2-6; D remains unclear. Sequences were obtained from blood. This TCR was recovered from a girl under 10 years old with multiple sclerosis. The CDR3 DNA follows: TGTGCCAGCACCTTCCCCTCTGGGGCCAACGTCCTGACTTTC. Protein sequence: CASTFPSGANVLTF.